This record looks at one T cell receptor beta chain sequence and its context. What it binds is not known. These data originate in a study of cytomegalovirus exposure and HLA in healthy donors. Study observations and caveats: It was fewer than 200 TCR beta chains that were listed as cytomegalovirus-associated. DRB1 showed the most TCR associations and HLA-C the fewest in a later analysis, as rates varied by HLA locus.

Germline CDR1 reads MNHEY; CDR2 reads SVGAGI. CDR3 length: 15 residues. Trimming removed 5 bases from V and 1 base from J, with 14 bases in between. The primer mix had 60 Vbeta and 13 Jbeta primers. Clones were sequenced by immunoSEQ multiplex PCR, and TCRdb holds only the in-frame ones, with some missing. The table lists under 200,000 clones, 82% of them singletons. V usage is TRBV6-5 and J usage is TRBJ1-1, with D possibly matching TRBD1 (6 bases). Sample: PBMCs. The clonotype originates from a girl aged 2 to 10 in good health and CMV-seropositive. CDR3 protein: CASSRGYRANTEAFF. Written as DNA, the CDR3 is TGTGCCAGCAGTCGGGGTTACAGGGCGAACACTGAAGCTTTCTTT.